The clone carrying this T cell receptor (beta chain) has more than one count but fewer than ten. Amplification of TCR beta CDR3 regions was performed using RNA transcripts as template. Primed by the HTBI set, a first-round RT-PCR was run on the TCR CDR3. TCRdb re-derived calls from the multiplex PCR reads in MiXCR, one entry per CDR3 protein. The sample has about 380,000 distinct CDR3 sequences, under 20% seen once. This specimen belongs to a study of T cells in Graves' hyperthyroidism and ophthalmopathy. The TCR sequence derives from a man aged 18 to 30 with Graves' ophthalmopathy. Sequencing was carried out using blood.

CDR3 sequence reads: CAVSGTGVGTDTQYF. DNA for the CDR3: TGTGCCGTATCAGGCACAGGGGTGGGCACAGATACGCAGTATTTT. V is TRBV10-3 and J is TRBJ2-3, with 7 positions matching TRBD1. V shed 11 bases and J 1 base; nucleotides not matched to a gene: 12. In germline, CDR1 is ENHRY, CDR2 SYGVKD. The CDR3 runs 15 residues.